Detailed here is one T cell receptor beta chain. As yet, its antigen is unknown. The CDR3 covers 15 residues. With 0 bases removed from V and 1 base from J, the gap between germline ends came to 10 bases. Germline lookup yields CDR1 SGDLS and CDR2 YYNGEE. The entry originates in a study of T cells in localized non-small cell lung cancer. Sequenced by immunoSEQ multiplex PCR; TCRdb stores in-frame clones only, minus some. The table has 40,000 to 50,000 clones, 85% to 90% seen once. General study points: Peak T cell clonality was found in uninvolved adjacent lung, exceeding tumor. Prolonged overall survival went with higher T cell density in the blood. Of the top 100 tumor clones, median 57 were in adjacent lung, 25 to 30 among its top 100. Because sequencing included only one region (of the tumor), heterogeneity remains possible.

The source is a woman between 18 and 49 years old with stage III lung adenocarcinoma. The chain links TRBV9 to TRBJ1-2; D remains unclear. The input for sequencing was peripheral blood, taken before any cancer treatment. The CDR3 region is CASSVEGAGNYGYTF. The DNA of the CDR3 is TGTGCCAGCAGCGTAGAAGGCGCTGGTAACTATGGCTACACCTTC.